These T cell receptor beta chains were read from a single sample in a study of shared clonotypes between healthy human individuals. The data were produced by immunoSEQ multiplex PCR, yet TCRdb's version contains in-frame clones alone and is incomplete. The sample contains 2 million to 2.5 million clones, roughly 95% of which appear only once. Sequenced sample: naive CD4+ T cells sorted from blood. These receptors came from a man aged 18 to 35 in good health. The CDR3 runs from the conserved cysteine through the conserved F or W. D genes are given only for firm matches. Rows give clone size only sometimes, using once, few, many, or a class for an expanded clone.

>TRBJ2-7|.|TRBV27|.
CASTYYEQYF
TGTGCCAGCACGTACTACGAGCAGTACTTC
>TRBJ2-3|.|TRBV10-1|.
CASSESKQGTDTQYF
TGCGCCAGCAGTGAGTCGAAGCAGGGGACAGATACGCAGTATTTT
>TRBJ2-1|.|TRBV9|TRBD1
CASSYDRGEQFF
TGTGCCAGCAGCTACGACAGGGGCGAGCAGTTCTTC
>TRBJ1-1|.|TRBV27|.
CASSLSPQVFMNTEAFF
TGTGCCAGCAGTTTATCGCCACAGGTATTCATGAACACTGAAGCTTTCTTT
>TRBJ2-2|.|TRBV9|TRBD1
CASSVEWTGRELFF
TGTGCCAGCAGCGTAGAGTGGACAGGTCGGGAGCTGTTTTTT
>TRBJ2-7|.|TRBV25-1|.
CASSGPGPAEQYF
TGTGCCAGCAGTGGTCCAGGGCCAGCCGAGCAGTACTTC
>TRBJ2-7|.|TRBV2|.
CASMRDNSYEQYF
TGTGCCAGCATGAGGGACAACTCCTACGAGCAGTACTTC
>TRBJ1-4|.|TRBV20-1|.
CSATFGEKLFF
TGCAGTGCAACGTTCGGAGAAAAACTGTTTTTT
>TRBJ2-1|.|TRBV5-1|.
CASRGSMGNEQFF
TGCGCCAGCAGAGGGTCAATGGGGAATGAGCAGTTCTTC
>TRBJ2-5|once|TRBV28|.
CASSLGPAQETQYF
TGTGCCAGCAGCCTGGGACCCGCCCAAGAGACCCAGTACTTC
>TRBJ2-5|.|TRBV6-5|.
CASSQGKETQYF
TGTGCCAGCAGTCAGGGAAAGGAGACCCAGTACTTC
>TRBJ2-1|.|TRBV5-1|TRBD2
CASSLVGGTYNEQFF
TGCGCCAGCAGCTTGGTGGGAGGGACCTACAATGAGCAGTTCTTC
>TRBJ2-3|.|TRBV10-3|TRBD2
CAISEGSGGLTDTQYF
TGTGCCATCAGTGAAGGGAGCGGGGGGCTCACAGATACGCAGTATTTT
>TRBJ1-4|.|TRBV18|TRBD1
CASSPPRTGDTNNEKLFF
TGTGCCAGCTCACCACCGAGAACAGGGGACACCAATAATGAAAAACTGTTTTTT
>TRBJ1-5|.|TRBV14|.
CASSLGGTGNQPQHF
TGTGCCAGCAGCCTTGGAGGTACTGGCAATCAGCCCCAGCATTTT
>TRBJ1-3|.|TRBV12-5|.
CASGLDASFSGNTIYF
TGTGCTAGTGGTTTGGACGCATCATTCTCTGGAAACACCATATATTTT